These 18 T cell receptor beta chains were all obtained from the same sample, sequenced in a study of T cells after posttransplantation cyclophosphamide. Using immunoSEQ multiplex PCR, the repertoire was profiled, and TCRdb retains in-frame clones only, with some absent. The data show 21,000 or so clones, nearly 99% seen once. Sequences were obtained from naive CD8+ T cells sorted from PBMCs. The receptors here all came from a man between 40 and 49 years old in good health, CMV-negative, and a related stem cell transplant donor.

This chain uses TRBV18 with TRBJ2-7, with D possibly TRBD2 on 8 matching bases. The CDR3 has 13 residues. Trimming stripped 6 bases from V and 3 bases from J, with 12 bases between. From germline, CDR1 is KGHSH and CDR2 LQKENI. Here the CDR3 DNA reads TGTGCCAGCTCGCGGGGGGACAGCTACGAGCAGTACTTC. Translating it yields CASSRGDSYEQYF.

The chain joins TRBV6-5 to TRBJ2-7; D is possibly TRBD1 (5 bases). CDR1 is MNHEY and CDR2 is SVGAGI in the germline V gene. V was shortened by 0 bases and J by 4 bases, with 16 bases between the two germline ends. This CDR3 is built from 16 residues. CDR3 nucleotides: TGTGCCAGCAGTTACTCCGCCGACAGAGGTGGTTACGAGCAGTACTTC. Its protein is CASSYSADRGGYEQYF.

The chain couples TRBV5-1 to TRBJ2-7; 13 bases line up with TRBD2. Per the germline V gene, CDR1 is SGHRS and CDR2 is YFSETQ. J lost 6 bases, V lost 7 bases, and 7 bases had no gene match. The CDR3 runs 14 residues. The CDR3 is CASGLGLAGVEQYF. CDR3 DNA sequence: TGCGCCAGCGGCCTAGGACTAGCGGGAGTCGAGCAGTACTTC. The entire variable domain, with the rest obtained from reference TRBV5-1 and TRBJ2-7, is as follows: KAGVTQTPRYLIKTRGQQVTLSCSPISGHRSVSWYQQTPGQGLQFLFEYFSETQRNKGNFPGRFSGRQFSNSRSEMNVSTLELGDSALYLCASGLGLAGVEQYFGPGTRLTVT.

The CDR3 region has the DNA TGCGCCAGCAGCCCGGACAGGGGGCAAGGTACTGAAGCTTTCTTT. Its translation is CASSPDRGQGTEAFF. The chain employs TRBV5-1 and TRBJ1-1; 11 bases map to TRBD1. V trimming: 4 bases; J trimming: 5 bases; junction bases outside the gene matches: 7. CDR3 length equals 15 residues. Germline-derived CDR1 and CDR2 are SGHRS and YFSETQ.

The chain uses TRBV7-9 and TRBJ2-2; D is undetermined. Germline V gene data show CDR1 as SEHNR and CDR2 as FQNEAQ (reference sequence). The V and J ends lost 1 base and 1 base respectively, with 4 bases between them. The CDR3 has 14 amino acids. The CDR3: CASSLEQNTGELFF. The CDR3 region has the DNA TGTGCCAGCAGCTTAGAACAGAACACCGGGGAGCTGTTTTTT.

The rearrangement joins TRBV28 to TRBJ1-2; TRBD1 matches at 7 bases. This CDR3 contains 15 residues. Germline trimming cut 5 bases from V and 1 base from J; bases unmatched to any gene: 7. The germline V gene encodes CDR1 MDHEN and CDR2 SYDVKM. CDR3 nucleotide sequence: TGTGCCAGCAGTAACTCCCCAGGGGGTAACTATGGCTACACCTTC. Translated, it gives CASSNSPGGNYGYTF.

Comments on this clone: Sequence at one end of the junction differs from germline and may be a read error. This sample also contains other DNA sequences that code for the same CDR3. J is TRBJ1-1 and V is TRBV5-1; tentative D call: TRBD1 (6 bases). Germline CDR1 reads SGHRS; CDR2 reads YFSETQ. This CDR3 has 13 residues. The CDR3 DNA is TGCGCCAGCAGCTTTGGGGGGGCGACTGAGGCTTTCTTT. Encoded protein: CASSFGGATEAFF.

J is TRBJ2-7 and V is TRBV21-1; the table's D call TRBD2 went unverified against the DNA. TRBV21-1 is marked as a pseudogene. The CDR3 totals 15 residues. The CDR3 DNA sequence: TGTGCCAGCAGACTTAGCGGGACTACATACTACGAGCAGTACTTC. Protein: CASRLSGTTYYEQYF.

The J gene is TRBJ2-3, the V gene TRBV27; D gene ambiguous. V lost 2 bases to trimming and J lost 5 bases, with 14 bases between them. This CDR3 region has 15 residues. From germline, CDR1 is MNHEY and CDR2 SMNVEV (reference sequence). The CDR3 DNA is TGTGCCAGCAGTTTACTAGGAGAGGTCCGAGATACGCAGTATTTT. This sequence encodes CASSLLGEVRDTQYF.

This clone occurred once. V usage is TRBV2 and J usage is TRBJ2-1, with 11 positions matching TRBD1. V lost 3 bases to trimming and J lost 4 bases; unmatched junction nucleotides: 5. Looked up from germline, CDR1 is SNHLY and CDR2 is FYNNEI. The CDR3 runs to 16 residues. Written as DNA, the CDR3 is TGTGCCAGCAGTGATTCCGGGACAGGGGGGTACAATGAGCAGTTCTTC. This gives the protein CASSDSGTGGYNEQFF. Based on the CDR3 plus reference TRBV2 and TRBJ2-1, the full variable domain is EPEVTQTPSHQVTQMGQEVILRCVPISNHLYFYWYRQILGQKVEFLVSFYNNEISEKSEIFDDQFSVERPDGSNFTLKIRSTKLEDSAMYFCASSDSGTGGYNEQFFGPGTRLTVL.

The chain couples TRBV2 to TRBJ2-3, with TRBD2 identical over 7 bases. The ends lost 7 bases at V and 4 bases at J; junction bases unmatched: 5. In germline, CDR1 is SNHLY, CDR2 FYNNEI. This CDR3 has 13 amino acids. The CDR3 spells CASTGGSADTQYF. The CDR3 DNA sequence: TGTGCCAGCACTGGCGGGAGCGCAGATACGCAGTATTTT.

The rearrangement links TRBV7-9 to TRBJ2-7; D is possibly TRBD2 (6 bases). Germline CDR1 is SEHNR and CDR2 is FQNEAQ (reference sequence). V was pared by 5 bases and J by 3 bases, with 14 bases between. There are 14 residues in the CDR3. The CDR3 DNA reads as TGTGCCAGCAGCACGAACCGGGACTTCTACGAGCAGTACTTC. Its translation: CASSTNRDFYEQYF.

This sequence joins TRBV5-1 and TRBJ1-5; D possibly corresponds to TRBD1 (6 bases). Germline loops: CDR1 SGHRS, CDR2 YFSETQ. V lost 4 bases to trimming and J lost 0 bases, with 11 bases between them. This CDR3 contains 15 residues. As DNA, the CDR3 is TGCGCCAGCAGCCAGGGACAAAATAGCAATCAGCCCCAGCATTTT. Residues: CASSQGQNSNQPQHF.

The rearrangement joins TRBV4-1 to TRBJ2-7; 8 nucleotides match TRBD2. CDR1 and CDR2 (germline): MGHRA, YSYEKL. V was pared by 1 base and J by 8 bases, with 4 bases of the junction left unmatched. The CDR3 runs 13 residues. The CDR3 is CASSQGGLDKQYF. In DNA, the CDR3 is TGCGCCAGCAGCCAAGGGGGACTAGATAAGCAGTACTTC.

This chain uses TRBV10-1 with TRBJ2-5; no reliable D call. Trimming pared 5 bases from V and 4 bases from J, leaving 5 bases between. The CDR3 covers 11 residues. CDR1 and CDR2 from the germline V gene are WNHNN and SYGVQD (reference sequence). CDR3 amino acids: CASSSGETQYF. The CDR3 DNA follows: TGCGCCAGCAGTTCCGGAGAGACCCAGTACTTC.

The chain uses TRBV28 and TRBJ2-7; 7 bases map to TRBD1. This CDR3 contains 17 residues. V gave up 3 bases and J gave up 0 bases; unmatched junction bases: 11. CDR1 is MDHEN, CDR2 SYDVKM, per germline. Here the CDR3 reads CASSFSPGQAISYEQYF. The DNA of the CDR3 is TGTGCCAGCAGTTTTTCCCCCGGACAGGCTATCTCCTACGAGCAGTACTTC. The variable domain in full, completed from reference TRBV28 and TRBJ2-7, reads DVKVTQSSRYLVKRTGEKVFLECVQDMDHENMFWYRQDPGLGLRLIYFSYDVKMKEKGDIPEGYSVSREKKERFSLILESASTNQTSMYLCASSFSPGQAISYEQYFGPGTRLTVT.

The CDR3 nucleotides read TGTGCCAGCCTAGGACTGGAGGTTCGAGAGCAGTACTTC. Translated: CASLGLEVREQYF. The chain has TRBV28 and TRBJ2-5; possible D gene TRBD2, 5 bases. CDR3 length: 13 residues. From germline, CDR1 is MDHEN and CDR2 SYDVKM. Trimming removed 8 bases at V and 11 bases at J, with 21 bases between.

V gene TRBV6-5 combines with J gene TRBJ2-2, with D perhaps TRBD2 (6 bases). This CDR3 contains 15 residues. The germline V gene encodes CDR1 MNHEY and CDR2 SVGAGI. Between the trimmed V and J ends, which lost 7 bases and 0 bases, there was a span of 12 bases. The CDR3 DNA follows: TGTGCCAGCACTTGGGGGGACTCGAACACCGGGGAGCTGTTTTTT. Amino acid sequence: CASTWGDSNTGELFF.